This record looks at one T cell receptor (beta chain) sequence and its context. TCRdb's copy holds only in-frame clones and misses some; the assay was immunoSEQ multiplex PCR. Here the sample spans a few hundred thousand clones, around 87% being singletons. The data were obtained in a study of blood T cell repertoires in COVID-19. The germline V gene has CDR1 MDHEN and CDR2 SYDVKM. The CDR3 spans 15 residues. Trimming cost V 8 bases and J 3 bases; bases outside gene matches: 11. Specimen: peripheral blood. The gene calls are TRBV28 and TRBJ2-7, with TRBD2 matching over 9 bases. The sequence was obtained from a woman aged 50 to 65 who had recovered from COVID-19. CDR3 loop: CASPPRAGGNYEQYF. In nucleotides, the CDR3 is TGTGCCAGCCCCCCGCGGGCGGGAGGGAACTACGAGCAGTACTTC. The full variable domain, its missing parts supplied by reference TRBV28 and TRBJ2-7, is DVKVTQSSRYLVKRTGEKVFLECVQDMDHENMFWYRQDPGLGLRLIYFSYDVKMKEKGDIPEGYSVSREKKERFSLILESASTNQTSMYLCASPPRAGGNYEQYFGPGTRLTVT.